These T cell receptor beta chains were read from a single sample in a study of radiotherapy plus CTLA-4 blockade in lung cancer. Profiling relied on immunoSEQ multiplex PCR, and the TCRdb table lists in-frame clones only, not all of them. Among about 45,000 clones listed, roughly 73% were seen once. This specimen consisted of peripheral blood, obtained from a patient treated with radiotherapy plus ipilimumab. The source is a human donor with non-small cell lung cancer who had a complete response to radiotherapy plus ipilimumab. Each CDR3 is given with its conserved first and last residue. D genes are given only for firm matches. Only some rows state a clone size, as once, few, many or a class for expanded clones.

abundance	v_gene	j_gene	d_gene	CDR3nt	CDR3aa
.	TRBV4-3	TRBJ2-2	.	TGCGCCAGCAGCCAAGGAGGGGGAATTCCCGGGGAGCTGTTTTTT	CASSQGGGIPGELFF
.	TRBV5-1	TRBJ2-7	TRBD1	TGCGCCAGCAGCCCCAGACAGGGGCACCACGAGCAGTACTTC	CASSPRQGHHEQYF
few	TRBV19	TRBJ2-1	.	TGTGCCAGTAGTATAGAAGAAGCGGGTGAGCAGTTCTTC	CASSIEEAGEQFF
.	TRBV19	TRBJ1-5	.	TGTGCCACCCCTGGGGAGGAGGAGCTCAATCAGCCCCAGCATTTT	CATPGEEELNQPQHF
.	TRBV5-4	TRBJ2-5	TRBD2	TGTGCCAGCAGCTTTGGACTAGCGGGGGGGCGACAGGAGACCCAGTACTTC	CASSFGLAGGRQETQYF
few	TRBV4-3	TRBJ1-2	TRBD1	TGCGCCAGCAGCCCCCCGGTGGCAGGGGGGCTGTTGGGCTACACCTTC	CASSPPVAGGLLGYTF
.	TRBV9	TRBJ1-3	.	TGTGCCAGCAGCGTCCAAACCCAGTTCTCTGGAAACACCATATATTTT	CASSVQTQFSGNTIYF
.	TRBV2	TRBJ2-7	.	TGTGCCAGCAAAGTCTCTGGAGAATACTACGAGCAGTACTTC	CASKVSGEYYEQYF
few	TRBV4-1	TRBJ2-5	TRBD2	TGCGCCAGCAGCCAAGTGCCCGGCGGGGGGATCCAAGAGACCCAGTACTTC	CASSQVPGGGIQETQYF
.	TRBV11-3	TRBJ2-7	TRBD1	TGTGCCAGCGGGACAGGGGAATACGAGCAGTACTTC	CASGTGEYEQYF
.	TRBV7-9	TRBJ1-1	.	TGTGCCAGCAGCCTCACGACAGGCCCGACTGAAGCTTTCTTT	CASSLTTGPTEAFF
.	TRBV5-1	TRBJ1-4	TRBD1	TGCGCCAGCAGCACAGGGGAAGTTTTATCTGAAAAACTGTTTTTT	CASSTGEVLSEKLFF
.	TRBV7-9	TRBJ2-5	TRBD1	TGTGCCAGCGATCCGACAGGGATGGTGACCCAGTACTTC	CASDPTGMVTQYF
.	TRBV7-6	TRBJ2-2	.	TGTGCCAGCAGCTTCCCAGCCGGGACTAACACCGGGGAGCTGTTTTTT	CASSFPAGTNTGELFF
.	TRBV5-1	TRBJ1-2	TRBD1	TGCGCCAGCAGCTTGGCCCTACAGGGGAACTATGGCTACACCTTC	CASSLALQGNYGYTF
.	TRBV6-5	TRBJ1-1	.	TGTGCCAGCAGTCCCGGGTACCTCACTGAAGCTTTCTTT	CASSPGYLTEAFF
.	TRBV15	TRBJ2-2	.	TGTGCCACCAGCAGAGGGCAGGGTAGCACCGGGGAGCTGTTTTTT	CATSRGQGSTGELFF
.	TRBV29-1	TRBJ2-7	.	TGCAGCGTTGAAGGCGTAGACGAGCAGTACTTC	CSVEGVDEQYF
.	TRBV30	TRBJ1-4	.	TGTGCCTGGAGTGTTGGGCCTACTCGGGAAAAACTGTTTTTT	CAWSVGPTREKLFF
.	TRBV6-4	TRBJ2-7	TRBD1	TGTGCCAGCAGCGCAACAGGGGGGAGCGAGCAGTACTTC	CASSATGGSEQYF
.	TRBV5-1	TRBJ2-1	TRBD2	TGCGCCAGCAGCCCCGGGAGTAGCGGGGTCTACAATGAGCAGTTCTTC	CASSPGSSGVYNEQFF
.	TRBV11-2	TRBJ1-2	TRBD1	TGTGCCAGCAGCGGGGACAGGGCTTATGGCTACACCTTC	CASSGDRAYGYTF
.	TRBV7-9	TRBJ2-3	TRBD2	TGTGCCAGCAGCGCTAGCGGGCTCAGCACAGATACGCAGTATTTT	CASSASGLSTDTQYF
once	TRBV7-2	TRBJ2-3	TRBD2	TGTGCCAGCAGCTTGGGAGCGGGGGGCCGGAGCACAGATACGCAGTATTTT	CASSLGAGGRSTDTQYF
.	TRBV7-8	TRBJ2-7	.	TGTGCCAGCAGCCCATGGCCCCTCTCCTACGAGCAGTACTTC	CASSPWPLSYEQYF
.	TRBV28	TRBJ2-1	TRBD2	TGTGCCAGCAGCCCCGGGCTAGCGGGAATCATATATGAGCAGTTCTTC	CASSPGLAGIIYEQFF
.	TRBV7-9	TRBJ1-2	TRBD1	TGTGCCAGCAGCTCCAGGACAGGACTCAATGGCTACACCTTC	CASSSRTGLNGYTF
.	TRBV27	TRBJ2-5	TRBD2	TGTGCCAGCAGTTTTTCTCCCCCACGCCGGACTAGCGGGAGGAGGGAGACCCAGTACTTC	CASSFSPPRRTSGRRETQYF
.	TRBV6-1	TRBJ2-4	TRBD2	TGTGCCAGCAGTGAATCGCCCGGGACTAGCGGGGCAAAAAACATTCAGTACTTC	CASSESPGTSGAKNIQYF
.	TRBV27	TRBJ2-1	.	TGTGCCAGCAGTTTCCCAGGGGTAGTTTTCAATGAGCAGTTCTTC	CASSFPGVVFNEQFF
.	TRBV7-2	TRBJ1-1	TRBD1	TGTGCCAGCAGCTCCGACGGGACAGGGAACACTGAAGCTTTCTTT	CASSSDGTGNTEAFF
once	TRBV28	TRBJ2-3	.	TGTGCCAGCAGTTTGAGGGCAGGCCGGGCAGATACGCAGTATTTT	CASSLRAGRADTQYF
.	TRBV6-1	TRBJ1-2	.	TGTGCCAGCAGTGACTCTGTCCCCCCCTATGGCTACACCTTC	CASSDSVPPYGYTF
.	TRBV10-2	TRBJ2-7	.	TGCGCCAGCAGTGCTGTGACAAGGCGACGGGAGCAGTACTTC	CASSAVTRRREQYF
.	TRBV6-5	TRBJ1-6	.	TGTGCCAGCAGTTACTCGCGGGGGACCTATAATTCACCCCTCCACTTT	CASSYSRGTYNSPLHF
.	TRBV13	TRBJ2-7	.	TGTGCCAGCAGCTTAGAGGGGGGGGTAGCGTCCTACGAGCAGTACTTC	CASSLEGGVASYEQYF